Below, 10 T cell receptor beta chains from the same sample are listed, as sequenced in a study of blood T cell repertoires in COVID-19. Assay used: immunoSEQ multiplex PCR; TCRdb lists only in-frame clones, some missing. The profile covers 200,000 to 250,000 clones, with approximately 80% appearing a single time and around 9% taken by the ten largest. Sequenced input: PBMCs or T cells enriched from blood (not recorded which). These receptors originate from a woman between 45 and 60 years old with acute COVID-19.

This chain uses TRBV10-3 with TRBJ2-1, with 7 bases lining up with TRBD2. The V gene end was trimmed by 5 bases and the J gene end by 4 bases; junction bases not matched to a gene: 8. The germline V gene encodes CDR1 ENHRY and CDR2 SYGVKD. The CDR3 spans 15 residues. In DNA form, the CDR3 reads TGTGCCATCAGTCCCCCGGGGACTATGTACAATGAGCAGTTCTTC. Translated: CAISPPGTMYNEQFF.

This clone was found once. The chain recombines TRBV9 with TRBJ1-3; unclear D gene. The germline V gene encodes CDR1 SGDLS and CDR2 YYNGEE. The ends were cut back, 1 base at V and 1 base at J, with 6 bases in the middle. There are 14 residues in the CDR3. CDR3 sequence (DNA): TGTGCCAGCAGCGTAAGAGAGTCTGGAAACACCATATATTTT. Translating gives CASSVRESGNTIYF.

The genes are TRBV19 and TRBJ1-2; possible D gene TRBD1, 6 bases. Germline CDR1 and CDR2: LNHDA and SQIVND (reference sequence). CDR3 length: 14 amino acids. V lost 2 bases to trimming and J lost 8 bases, with 15 bases between them. CDR3 nucleotide sequence: TGTGCCAGTAGTATAAAAGGACAGCAGCCCGGCTACACCTTC. It is translated as CASSIKGQQPGYTF.

This clone showed up just once. This sequence joins TRBV2 and TRBJ2-5; 8 bases agree with TRBD1. Per germline, CDR1 SNHLY and CDR2 FYNNEI. With 6 bases clipped from V and 2 bases from J, the junction kept 5 bases outside the gene matches. There are 14 residues in the CDR3. The CDR3 coding sequence is TGTGCCAGCAGCCAGGGGACAGGACAAGAGACCCAGTACTTC. This gives the protein CASSQGTGQETQYF.

This chain uses TRBV12-3 or TRBV12-4 with TRBJ1-2; 8 bases are shared with TRBD1. Germline trimming cut 4 bases from V and 3 bases from J; bases unmatched to any gene: 1. The CDR3 is 13 amino acids. CDR3 sequence: CASSSTGDYGYTF. CDR3 sequence (DNA): TGTGCCAGCAGTTCGACAGGGGACTATGGCTACACCTTC.

The chain uses TRBV28 and TRBJ2-5, with 7 nucleotides matching TRBD2. Per germline, CDR1 MDHEN and CDR2 SYDVKM. The CDR3 covers 13 residues. V was pared by 5 bases and J by 5 bases, with 5 bases of the junction left unmatched. The CDR3 region is CASSLAVPETQYF. CDR3 nucleotide sequence: TGTGCCAGCAGTCTAGCGGTCCCCGAGACCCAGTACTTC.

The chain has TRBV18 and TRBJ1-4, with D tentatively TRBD1 (6 bases). The germline V gene encodes CDR1 KGHSH and CDR2 LQKENI. The V and J ends lost 5 bases and 7 bases respectively, with 14 bases between them. This CDR3 has 14 amino acids. The CDR3 loop reads CASSAGASAEKLFF. The DNA of the CDR3 is TGTGCCAGCTCAGCAGGGGCCAGTGCTGAAAAACTGTTTTTT.

The V and J genes are TRBV30 and TRBJ2-7; tentatively, D is TRBD2 (5 bases). The CDR3 is 13 residues long. Germline V gives CDR1 GTSNPN, CDR2 SVGIG (reference sequence). V lost 0 bases and J 5 bases, leaving 11 bases between the germline ends. CDR3 sequence: CAWSVNGRHEQYF. CDR3 nucleotide sequence: TGTGCCTGGAGTGTAAATGGGAGACACGAGCAGTACTTC.

This rearrangement joins TRBV3-1 (or the pseudogene TRBV3-2) to TRBJ2-6; D perhaps matches TRBD1 (5 bases). V was pared by 1 base and J by 3 bases, with 7 bases between. Looked up from germline, CDR1 is LGHDT and CDR2 is YNNKEL (reference sequence). This CDR3 has 15 residues. The DNA for the CDR3 is TGTGCCAGCAGCCAAGGACAGTTTGGGGCCAACGTCCTGACTTTC. Translation gives CASSQGQFGANVLTF.

In DNA form, the CDR3 reads TGTGCCAGCAGCTTAGTATCCAGAGGGCAAGAGACCCAGTACTTC. This gives the protein CASSLVSRGQETQYF. The gene calls are TRBV11-3 and TRBJ2-5, with D possibly matching TRBD2 (5 bases). The CDR3 has 15 amino acids. CDR1 is SGHNT, CDR2 YENEEA, per germline. V lost 1 base, J lost 2 bases, and 11 bases lay in between.